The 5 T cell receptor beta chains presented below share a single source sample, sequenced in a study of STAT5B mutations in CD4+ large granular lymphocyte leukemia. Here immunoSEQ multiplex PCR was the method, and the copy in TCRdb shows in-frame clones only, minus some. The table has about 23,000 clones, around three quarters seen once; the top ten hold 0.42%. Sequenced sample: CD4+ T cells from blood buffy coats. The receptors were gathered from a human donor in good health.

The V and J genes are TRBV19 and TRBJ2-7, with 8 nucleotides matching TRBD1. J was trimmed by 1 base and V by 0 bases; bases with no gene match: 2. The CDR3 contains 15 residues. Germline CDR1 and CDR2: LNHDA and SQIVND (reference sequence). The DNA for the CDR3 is TGTGCCAGTAGTATAGACGGGACAGGATCCTACGAGCAGTACTTC. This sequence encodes CASSIDGTGSYEQYF.

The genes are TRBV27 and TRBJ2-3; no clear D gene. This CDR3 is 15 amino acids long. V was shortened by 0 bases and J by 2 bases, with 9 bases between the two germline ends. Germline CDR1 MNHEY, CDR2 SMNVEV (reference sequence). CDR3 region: CASSLSVGNTDTQYF. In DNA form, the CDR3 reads TGTGCCAGCAGTTTATCGGTAGGAAACACAGATACGCAGTATTTT.

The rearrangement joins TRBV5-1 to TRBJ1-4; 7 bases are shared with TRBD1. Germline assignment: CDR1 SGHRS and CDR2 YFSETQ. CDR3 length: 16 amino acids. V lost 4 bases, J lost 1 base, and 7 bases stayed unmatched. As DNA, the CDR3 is TGCGCCAGCAGCAGCGGACAGGTTCAAACTAATGAAAAACTGTTTTTT. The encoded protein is CASSSGQVQTNEKLFF.

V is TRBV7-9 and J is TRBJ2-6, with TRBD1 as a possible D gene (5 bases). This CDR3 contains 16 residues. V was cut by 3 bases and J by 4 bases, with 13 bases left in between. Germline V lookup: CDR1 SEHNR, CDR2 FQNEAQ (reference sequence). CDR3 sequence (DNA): TGTGCCAGCAGCTTTCGTGCAGGGTCCGGGGCCAACGTCCTGACTTTC. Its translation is CASSFRAGSGANVLTF.

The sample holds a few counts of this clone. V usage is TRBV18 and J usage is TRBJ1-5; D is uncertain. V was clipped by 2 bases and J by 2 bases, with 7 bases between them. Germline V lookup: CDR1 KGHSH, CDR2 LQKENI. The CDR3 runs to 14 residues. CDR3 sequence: CASSPSGGNQPQHF. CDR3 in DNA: TGTGCCAGCTCACCAAGTGGTGGCAATCAGCCCCAGCATTTT.